This T cell receptor beta chain was captured by sequencing in a study of blood T cell repertoires in COVID-19. Study-level information: COVID-19 samples collected from the United States, Italy and Spain covered acute and convalescent phases. T cells, B-cell-depleted T cells, or PBMCs supplied cDNA or gDNA.

Authors' analysis steps: It was from reference gene primer amplification that nucleated cell counts were estimated. The method was immunoSEQ multiplex PCR; TCRdb's version includes in-frame clones alone and lacks a portion of them. The DNA was the basis for D and trimming; V, J and clone size are from that table. The table shows about 160,000 clones, with 70% to 85% occurring only once. Germline V gene sequence: CDR1 WNHNN, CDR2 SYGVQD (reference sequence). The CDR3 is 13 residues long. Deletions cut 7 bases from V and 2 bases from J, with 10 bases between. The gene calls are TRBV10-1 and TRBJ2-3, with D possibly matching TRBD2 (5 bases). The sequence was collected from an elderly woman with acute or convalescent COVID-19. Sequencing input: peripheral blood. CDR3 sequence reads: CASNQRFTDTQYF. CDR3 nucleotide sequence: TGCGCCAGCAATCAGCGGTTCACAGATACGCAGTATTTT.